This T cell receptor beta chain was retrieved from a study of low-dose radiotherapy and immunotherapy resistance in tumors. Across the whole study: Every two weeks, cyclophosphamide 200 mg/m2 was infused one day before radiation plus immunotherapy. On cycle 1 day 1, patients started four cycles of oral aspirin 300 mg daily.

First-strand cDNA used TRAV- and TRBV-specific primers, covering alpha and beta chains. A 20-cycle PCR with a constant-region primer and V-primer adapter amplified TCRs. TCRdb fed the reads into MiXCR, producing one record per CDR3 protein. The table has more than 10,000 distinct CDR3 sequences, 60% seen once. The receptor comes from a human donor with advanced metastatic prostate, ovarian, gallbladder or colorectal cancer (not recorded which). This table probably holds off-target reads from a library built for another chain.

The CDR3 DNA reads TGTGCCAGCAGCTTGGATCGCGGGAGGGCGGCCAATGAGCAGTTCTTC. Encoded protein: CASSLDRGRAANEQFF. The chain recombines TRBV5-4 with TRBJ2-1; TRBD2 aligns across 9 bases. The CDR3 consists of 16 residues. The germline gives CDR1 SGHNT, CDR2 YYREEE (reference sequence). The V and J ends lost 0 bases and 6 bases, in that order; junction bases with no gene match: 7. The full variable domain, with the rest looked up from reference TRBV5-4 and TRBJ2-1, is ETGVTQSPTHLIKTRGQQVTLRCSSQSGHNTVSWYQQALGQGPQFIFQYYREEENGRGNFPPRFSGLQFPNYSSELNVNALELDDSALYLCASSLDRGRAANEQFFGPGTRLTVL.